This TCR beta chain was retrieved from a study of T cell responses to AZD1222 COVID-19 vaccine. Regarding the study as a whole: Only a handful of AZD1222 recipients, several in all, had baseline seropositivity. Increased Spike-specific TCR breadth and depth were observed after two AZD1222 doses. Donors were largely white British and mainly female; clonal diversity was possibly underestimated. Repertoire sampling happened only post peak T cell response.

Sequencing was performed with immunoSEQ multiplex PCR; in TCRdb, only in-frame clones are kept and a portion is missing. The sample holds tens of thousands of clones, under 90% seen once. A remark on this clone: Its target is not known.

In germline, CDR1 is SGDLS, CDR2 YYNGEE. J gave up 1 base and V 0 bases, and 11 bases lay outside the gene matches. The CDR3 covers 18 residues. The V and J genes are TRBV9 and TRBJ1-1; 8 bases align to TRBD1. The specimen was peripheral blood, collected 28 days after the second AZD1222 dose. The clonotype was recovered from an adult who received the AZD1222 COVID-19 vaccine. The chain's CDR3 is CASSVGPLRGQANTEAFF. In DNA form, the CDR3 reads TGTGCCAGCAGCGTAGGACCACTTCGGGGACAGGCGAACACTGAAGCTTTCTTT.